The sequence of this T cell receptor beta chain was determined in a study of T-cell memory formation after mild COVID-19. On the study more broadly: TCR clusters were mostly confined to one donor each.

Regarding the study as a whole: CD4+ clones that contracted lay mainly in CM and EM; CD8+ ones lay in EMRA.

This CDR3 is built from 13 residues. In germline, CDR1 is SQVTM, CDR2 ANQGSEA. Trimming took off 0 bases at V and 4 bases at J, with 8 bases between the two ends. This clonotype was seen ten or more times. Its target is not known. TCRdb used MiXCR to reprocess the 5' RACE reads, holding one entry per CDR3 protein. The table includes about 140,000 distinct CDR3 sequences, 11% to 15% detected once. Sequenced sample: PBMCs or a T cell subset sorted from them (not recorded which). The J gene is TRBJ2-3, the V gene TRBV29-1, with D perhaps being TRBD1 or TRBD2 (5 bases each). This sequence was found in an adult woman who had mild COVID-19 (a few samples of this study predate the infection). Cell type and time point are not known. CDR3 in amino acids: CSVEDRGADTQYF. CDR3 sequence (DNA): TGCAGCGTTGAAGATCGAGGGGCAGATACGCAGTATTTT.